These 10 T cell receptor beta chains originate from one sample sequenced in a study of T-cell reconstitution after alpha-beta-depleted transplantation in children. Preparation of the TCRbeta library was carried out with unique molecular identifiers. TCRdb used MiXCR to reprocess the PCR reads, holding one entry per CDR3 protein. Seen here are 450,000 to 550,000 distinct CDR3 sequences, about 10% observed once, and the top ten hold about 14%. This material consisted of PBMCs, mostly from graft donor cells, taken 180 days after TCRalphabeta/CD19-depleted stem cell transplant. These receptors were collected from a female patient aged 2-9 years who had a stem cell transplant for aplastic anemia, so the T cells may come from the graft donor.

This clonotype has just a few counts. The V and J genes are TRBV6-2 or TRBV6-3 and TRBJ2-7, with 11 nucleotides matching TRBD2. The CDR3 extends over 20 amino acids. V lost 2 bases to trimming and J lost 4 bases; unmatched junction nucleotides: 19. Germline lookup yields CDR1 MNHEY and CDR2 SVGEGT. Written as DNA, the CDR3 is TGTGCCAGCAGTTACCCCACCGGGACTAGCGGAGACCGCCGATCGTACGAGCAGTACGTC. Protein sequence: CASSYPTGTSGDRRSYEQYV.

The rearrangement links TRBV10-3 to TRBJ2-5; D gene unclear. The CDR3 is made up of 13 amino acids. Germline assignment: CDR1 ENHRY and CDR2 SYGVKD. V was pared by 4 bases and J by 5 bases, with 11 bases between. CDR3 residues: CAISVELLETQYF. The CDR3, as DNA: TGTGCCATCAGTGTCGAGCTACTGGAGACCCAGTACTTC.

There are many counts of this clonotype. The rearrangement uses TRBV7-2 and TRBJ1-5; D uncertain. Germline values: CDR1 SGHTA, CDR2 FQGNSA. Trimming removed 3 bases at V and 7 bases at J, with 7 bases between. CDR3 length: 12 amino acids. Here the CDR3 reads CASSFQSQPQHF. The CDR3, as DNA: TGTGCCAGCAGCTTCCAATCCCAGCCCCAGCATTTT.

The rearrangement links TRBV6-1 to TRBJ2-7; D is possibly TRBD1 (5 bases). From germline, CDR1 is MNHNS and CDR2 SASEGT. Trimming took 9 bases from V and 0 from J, leaving 21 bases between them. The CDR3 is 16 residues long. In DNA, the CDR3 is TGTGCCAGTGGGCATCGTAAGGGGCCCAGCTCCTACGAGCAGTACGTC. Its translation is CASGHRKGPSSYEQYV.

This clonotype came up many times. This chain joins TRBV12-3 or TRBV12-4 and TRBJ2-4; D is possibly TRBD1 (6 bases). The CDR3 has 13 amino acids. Trimming removed 8 bases at V and 7 bases at J, with 15 bases between. The chain's CDR3 is CASGYREGNIQYF. The CDR3 DNA is TGTGCCAGCGGCTACAGGGAAGGGAACATTCAGTACTTC.

In its sample, this clonotype was seen a few times. The rearrangement joins TRBV9 to TRBJ2-2, with D tentatively TRBD1 or TRBD2 (5 bases each). This CDR3 is 14 amino acids long. Trimming took 5 bases from V and 3 from J, leaving 11 bases between them. CDR1 and CDR2 from the germline V gene are SGDLS and YYNGEE. The CDR3 here is CASRGDRYTGELFF. In DNA, the CDR3 is TGTGCCAGCAGGGGAGACAGATACACCGGGGAGCTGTTTTTT.

The genes are TRBV6-2 or TRBV6-3 and TRBJ1-3; D is uncertain. The CDR3 consists of 16 residues. The germline gives CDR1 MNHEY, CDR2 SVGEGT. V was shortened by 7 bases and J by 0 bases, with 16 bases between the two germline ends. The CDR3 sequence: CASTSRAGRSGNTIYF. The CDR3 nucleotides read TGTGCCAGCACTTCCCGGGCCGGCCGCTCTGGAAACACCATATATTTT.

The genes are TRBV5-1 and TRBJ1-1; TRBD1 aligns across 10 bases. Germline CDR1 SGHRS, CDR2 YFSETQ. Unmatched junction bases numbered 12, after V lost 3 bases and J lost 7 bases. The length of the CDR3 is 16 residues. The CDR3 DNA reads as TGCGCCAGCAGCTGGGACAGGGGCCCGGGAGTGTTTGAAGCTTTCTTT. Its translation is CASSWDRGPGVFEAFF.

This clonotype was counted many times. V and J are TRBV11-2 and TRBJ2-1; weak D call: TRBD2 (6 bases). This CDR3 has 18 residues. Germline V CDR1 and CDR2: SGHAT, FQNNGV. Trimming took 5 bases from V and 0 from J, leaving 20 bases between them. CDR3 DNA: TGTGCCAGCAGCCCCCTCGGAGGGCCGGTTAGCTCCTACAATGAGCAGTTCTTC. Translating it yields CASSPLGGPVSSYNEQFF.

V usage is TRBV5-8 and J usage is TRBJ1-1; TRBD1 is a possible D gene (5 bases). The CDR3 consists of 14 residues. The V end lost 0 bases, the J end lost 5 bases, and 11 bases lay between the germline ends. Germline-derived CDR1 and CDR2 are SGHTS and YDEGEE. DNA for the CDR3: TGTGCCAGCAGCTTGGTCGTCAGGGCAACTGAAGCTTTCTTT. Its translation is CASSLVVRATEAFF. Looking up the rest from reference TRBV5-8 and TRBJ1-1 gives the full variable domain: EAGVTQSPTHLIKTRGQQATLRCSPISGHTSVYWYQQALGLGLQFLLWYDEGEERNRGNFPPRFSGRQFPNYSSELNVNALELEDSALYLCASSLVVRATEAFFGQGTRLTVV.